This entry is about one T cell receptor beta chain. Its antigen is not known. TCRdb ran MiXCR on the reads and lists one entry per CDR3 protein. Seen here are roughly 69,000 distinct CDR3 sequences, about 19% observed once, and the top ten hold over 60%. These data are taken from a study of T cell repertoires in cytomegalovirus infection. Points from the study as a whole: The ex vivo response showed dominance by HLA-C-restricted CMV-specific TCR beta clonotypes.

V lost 7 bases, J lost 4 bases, and 11 bases lay in between. Germline V gives CDR1 MNHEY, CDR2 SVGEGT. CDR3 length: 13 amino acids. The J gene is TRBJ2-1, the V gene TRBV6-2 or TRBV6-3; the D gene is possibly TRBD1 (6 bases). Sequences were derived from CD8+ T cells from cultured PBMCs, sampled from culture after CMV antigen stimulation. This clonotype was sampled from a human donor in good health (CMV status not recorded). Some clones in this sample may be carry-over from other donors' samples. The DNA of the CDR3 is TGTGCCAGCATCAATCAGGGGTACAATGAGCAGTTCTTC. It encodes CASINQGYNEQFF.